Listed below are T cell receptor beta chains from one sample, sequenced in a study of identical twins. TCRdb re-called the 5' RACE reads with MiXCR, one entry per CDR3 protein. The repertoire holds around 480,000 distinct CDR3 sequences, around 15% seen once, with about 1% in the top ten. These data were likewise used in another study, on yellow fever vaccine responses in identical twins.

What was sequenced was CD4+ T cells sorted from blood. These receptors were collected from a woman aged 18-29 years in good health. The CDR3 runs from the conserved cysteine through the conserved F or W. A D gene is named only where the DNA matches it firmly. Clone size is given for some rows only: seen once, a few or many times, or a class if the clone is expanded.

v_call	clone_size	d_call	j_call	cdr3_nt	cdr3_aa
TRBV10-3	few	TRBD2	TRBJ2-3	TGTGCCACCAAGGACTCCAGCGGGAGGAGCACAGATACGCAGTATTTT	CATKDSSGRSTDTQYF
TRBV15	.	.	TRBJ2-2	TGTGCCACCAGCAGAGATTCTCAGGGTTTCGGGGAGCTGTTTTTT	CATSRDSQGFGELFF
TRBV27	.	.	TRBJ2-3	TGTGCCAGCAGTTCTGTCGGAGCTAGCACAGATACGCAGTATTTT	CASSSVGASTDTQYF
TRBV7-2	many	.	TRBJ2-3	TGTGCCAGCAGCCCACGACAGACAGGGTTAGGGGACTTAAAGAGCACAGATACGCAGTATTTT	CASSPRQTGLGDLKSTDTQYF
TRBV3-1	few	TRBD1	TRBJ2-1	TGTGCCAGCAGCCAAGAACAGGGGATCTACAATGAGCAGTTCTTC	CASSQEQGIYNEQFF
TRBV10-3	.	.	TRBJ2-5	TGTGCCATCAGTGAACCTGGAGGGTTAGAGACCCAGTACTTC	CAISEPGGLETQYF
TRBV20-1	once	TRBD1	TRBJ1-5	TGCTGTGCTAGAGATCAGCGGTTGCCCCGGGACAGGGTGCATTTT	CCARDQRLPRDRVHF
TRBV28	.	TRBD2	TRBJ2-5	TGTGCCAGCATAGAGGGAGGGCCCGTAGAGACCCAGTACTTC	CASIEGGPVETQYF
TRBV28	.	.	TRBJ1-2	TGTGCCAGCAGTTTAGAGTCTATCGGGGCGCGGGGCTACACCTTC	CASSLESIGARGYTF
TRBV18	few	.	TRBJ2-1	TGTGCCAGCTCACCCCTCTCCTACAATGAGCAGTTCTTC	CASSPLSYNEQFF
TRBV18	few	TRBD1	TRBJ2-1	TGTGCCAGCTCACCACTGGACAGGGGCCATGAGCAGTTCTTC	CASSPLDRGHEQFF
TRBV7-3	.	.	TRBJ2-7	TGTGCCAGCAGCTTGGTACTAGTTTCCGAGCAGTACTTC	CASSLVLVSEQYF
TRBV4-3	.	TRBD2	TRBJ2-1	TGCGCCAGCAGCCAAGTGGGGGGGGTCGGTGGTAATGAGCAGTTCTTC	CASSQVGGVGGNEQFF
TRBV12-3/TRBV12-4	.	TRBD1	TRBJ1-6	TGTGCCAGCACCGGGGGACAGGGAAATTCACCCCTCCACTTT	CASTGGQGNSPLHF
TRBV25-1	.	.	TRBJ2-7	TGTGCCAGCAGTGCTTTGCGGGAGCAGTACTTC	CASSALREQYF
TRBV29-1	few	.	TRBJ2-3	TGCAGCGTTGTCTTAGGTGGCCGTACGCAGTATTTT	CSVVLGGRTQYF
TRBV20-1	.	.	TRBJ2-7	TGCAGTGCCCGGGACCGAAGAACCTACGAGCAGTACTTC	CSARDRRTYEQYF
TRBV7-2	few	.	TRBJ2-3	TGTGCCAGCAGCTTAGGGACGGAGAGAGCGCAGTATTTT	CASSLGTERAQYF
TRBV19	.	.	TRBJ2-2	TGTGCCAGTAGTAAGATTAAGAACACCGGGGAGCTGTTTTTT	CASSKIKNTGELFF
TRBV20-1	few	TRBD1	TRBJ2-6	TGCAGTGCCAGTAGAGACAGGGGAGCTTCCTCTGGGGCCAACGTCCTGACTTTC	CSASRDRGASSGANVLTF
TRBV18	.	TRBD1	TRBJ1-2	TGTGCCAGCTCACCACAGAGACAGGGAGCGGGGTATGGCTACACCTTC	CASSPQRQGAGYGYTF
TRBV2	many	.	TRBJ1-5	TGTGCCAGCAGGGCGGGGCTTAGCAATCAGCCCCAGCATTTT	CASRAGLSNQPQHF
TRBV7-2	few	.	TRBJ1-5	TGTGCCAGCAGCTTAGAGGCGTCTCCCCAGCATTTT	CASSLEASPQHF
TRBV18	.	.	TRBJ2-1	TGTGCCAGCTCACCAACGGCGGCCCCTGACAATGAGCAGTTCTTC	CASSPTAAPDNEQFF
TRBV29-1	many	.	TRBJ2-3	TGCAGCGTTCCGGGGGCCGGGGTTGTAGATACGCAGTATTTT	CSVPGAGVVDTQYF
TRBV29-1	few	.	TRBJ2-7	TGCAGCGTTGGAAAGGGGCCCCCTTCCTACGAGCAGTACTTC	CSVGKGPPSYEQYF
TRBV2	.	.	TRBJ2-1	TGTGCCAGTGGACTGAACAATGAGCAGTTCTTC	CASGLNNEQFF
TRBV7-9	few	TRBD1	TRBJ2-2	TGTGCCAGCAGCACCTGGACAGGGAGCACCGGGGAGCTGTTTTTT	CASSTWTGSTGELFF
TRBV12-3/TRBV12-4	few	TRBD2	TRBJ2-2	TGTGCCAGCACCTCCAGGGGACTAGCACCTCAGAACACCGGGGAGCTGTTTTTT	CASTSRGLAPQNTGELFF
TRBV7-9	.	TRBD2	TRBJ2-5	TGTGCCAGCAGCTTAAAGTCGACTAGCGGAAAAGAGACCCAGTACTTC	CASSLKSTSGKETQYF
TRBV5-1	.	.	TRBJ2-1	TGCGCCAGCAGCAACCAGGTACCCTTAAACAATGAGCAGTTCTTC	CASSNQVPLNNEQFF
TRBV20-1	.	TRBD1	TRBJ2-7	TGCAGTGCCCCCGGGACAGGGTTCTCCTACGAGCAGTACTTC	CSAPGTGFSYEQYF